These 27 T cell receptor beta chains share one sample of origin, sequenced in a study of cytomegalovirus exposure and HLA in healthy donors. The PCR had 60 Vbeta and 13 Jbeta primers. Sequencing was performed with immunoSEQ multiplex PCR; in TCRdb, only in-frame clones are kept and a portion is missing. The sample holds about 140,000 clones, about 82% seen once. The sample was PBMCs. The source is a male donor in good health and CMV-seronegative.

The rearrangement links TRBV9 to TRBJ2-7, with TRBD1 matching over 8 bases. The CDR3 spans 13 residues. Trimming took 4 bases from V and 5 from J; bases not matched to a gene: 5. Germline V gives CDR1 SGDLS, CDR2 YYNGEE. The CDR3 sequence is CASSLRTGNEQYF. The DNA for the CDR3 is TGTGCCAGCAGCCTCCGGACAGGGAACGAGCAGTACTTC.

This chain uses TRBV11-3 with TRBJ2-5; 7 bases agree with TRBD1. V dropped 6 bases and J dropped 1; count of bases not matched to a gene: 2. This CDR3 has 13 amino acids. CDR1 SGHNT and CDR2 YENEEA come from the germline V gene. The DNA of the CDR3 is TGTGCCAGCAGTCGGGACAGCCAAGAGACCCAGTACTTC. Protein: CASSRDSQETQYF.

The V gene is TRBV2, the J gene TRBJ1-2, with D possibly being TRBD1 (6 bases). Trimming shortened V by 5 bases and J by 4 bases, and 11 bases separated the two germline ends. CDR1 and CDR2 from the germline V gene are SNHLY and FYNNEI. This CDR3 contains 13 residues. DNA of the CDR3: TGTGCCAGCAGTAACAGGGTTGGCTATGGCTACACCTTC. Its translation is CASSNRVGYGYTF.

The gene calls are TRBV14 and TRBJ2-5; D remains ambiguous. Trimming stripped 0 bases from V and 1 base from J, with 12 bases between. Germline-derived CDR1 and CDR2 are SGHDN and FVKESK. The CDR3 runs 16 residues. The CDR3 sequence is CASSQEVVRVQETQYF. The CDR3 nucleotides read TGTGCCAGCAGCCAAGAAGTCGTTCGGGTCCAAGAGACCCAGTACTTC. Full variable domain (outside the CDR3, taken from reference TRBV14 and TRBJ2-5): EAGVTQFPSHSVIEKGQTVTLRCDPISGHDNLYWYRRVMGKEIKFLLHFVKESKQDESGMPNNRFLAERTGGTYSTLKVQPAELEDSGVYFCASSQEVVRVQETQYFGPGTRLLVL.

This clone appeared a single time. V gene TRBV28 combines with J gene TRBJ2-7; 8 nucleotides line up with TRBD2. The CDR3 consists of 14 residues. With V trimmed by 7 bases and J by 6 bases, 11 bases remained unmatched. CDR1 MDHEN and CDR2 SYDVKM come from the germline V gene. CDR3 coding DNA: TGTGCCAGCATCTCGAGGCGGGAGGTGGGCGAGCAGTACTTC. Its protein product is CASISRREVGEQYF. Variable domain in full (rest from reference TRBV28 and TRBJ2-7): DVKVTQSSRYLVKRTGEKVFLECVQDMDHENMFWYRQDPGLGLRLIYFSYDVKMKEKGDIPEGYSVSREKKERFSLILESASTNQTSMYLCASISRREVGEQYFGPGTRLTVT.

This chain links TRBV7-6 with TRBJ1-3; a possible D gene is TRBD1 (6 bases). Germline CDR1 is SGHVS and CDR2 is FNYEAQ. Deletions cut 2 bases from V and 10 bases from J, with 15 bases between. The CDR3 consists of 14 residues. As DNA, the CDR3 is TGTGCCAGCAGCTTACATGGGGGGGGCGATACCATATATTTT. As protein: CASSLHGGGDTIYF.

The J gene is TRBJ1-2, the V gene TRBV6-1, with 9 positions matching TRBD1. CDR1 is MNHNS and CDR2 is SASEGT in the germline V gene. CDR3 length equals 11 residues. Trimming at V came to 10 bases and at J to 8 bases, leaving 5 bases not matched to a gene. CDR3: CATYRGHGYTF. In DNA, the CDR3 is TGTGCCACCTACAGGGGGCACGGCTACACCTTC.

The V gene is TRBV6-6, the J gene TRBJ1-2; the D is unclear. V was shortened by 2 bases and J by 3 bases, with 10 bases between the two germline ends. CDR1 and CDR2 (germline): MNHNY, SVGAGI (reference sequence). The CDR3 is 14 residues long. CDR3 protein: CASSYPGSDYGYTF. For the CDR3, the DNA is TGTGCCAGCAGTTACCCGGGTAGTGACTATGGCTACACCTTC.

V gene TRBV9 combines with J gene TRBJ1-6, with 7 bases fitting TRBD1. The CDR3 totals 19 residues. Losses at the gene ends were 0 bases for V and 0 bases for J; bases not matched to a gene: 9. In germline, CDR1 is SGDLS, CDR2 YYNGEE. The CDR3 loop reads CASSVGGGPLSSYNSPLHF. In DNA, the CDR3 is TGTGCCAGCAGCGTAGGAGGGGGCCCCCTGAGCTCCTATAATTCACCCCTCCACTTT.

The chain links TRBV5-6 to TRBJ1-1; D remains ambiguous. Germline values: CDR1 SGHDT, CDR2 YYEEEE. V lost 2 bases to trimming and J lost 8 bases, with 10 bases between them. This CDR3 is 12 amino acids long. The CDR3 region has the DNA TGTGCCAGCAGCTTTAACTCCCTCGAAGCTTTCTTT. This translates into CASSFNSLEAFF.

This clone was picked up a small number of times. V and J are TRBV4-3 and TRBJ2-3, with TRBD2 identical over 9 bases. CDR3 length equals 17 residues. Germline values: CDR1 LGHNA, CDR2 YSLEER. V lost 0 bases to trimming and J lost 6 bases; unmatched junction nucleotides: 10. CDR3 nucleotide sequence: TGCGCCAGCAGCCAAGATCTGGCGGGAGGGCCGGGGGATACGCAGTATTTT. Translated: CASSQDLAGGPGDTQYF.

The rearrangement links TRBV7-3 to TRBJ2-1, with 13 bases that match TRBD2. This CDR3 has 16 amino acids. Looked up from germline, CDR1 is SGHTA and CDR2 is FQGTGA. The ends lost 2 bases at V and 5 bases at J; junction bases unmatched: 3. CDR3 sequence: CASSLWGLAGNNEQFF. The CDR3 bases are TGTGCCAGCAGCTTATGGGGACTAGCGGGGAACAATGAGCAGTTCTTC.

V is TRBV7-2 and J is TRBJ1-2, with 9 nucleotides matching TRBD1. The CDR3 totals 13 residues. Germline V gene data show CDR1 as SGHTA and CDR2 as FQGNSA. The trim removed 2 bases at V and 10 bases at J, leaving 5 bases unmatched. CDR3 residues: CASSLMGQGFYTF. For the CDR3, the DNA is TGTGCCAGCAGCTTAATGGGACAGGGATTCTACACCTTC.

This chain's CDR3 is CASSSLGVSEAFF. CDR3 nucleotides: TGCGCCAGCAGCTCATTAGGGGTCTCTGAAGCTTTCTTT. The chain couples TRBV4-1 to TRBJ1-1; weak D call: TRBD1 (5 bases). The V gene's germline CDR1 is MGHRA and CDR2 YSYEKL. The V gene lost 5 bases and the J gene lost 6 bases, with 13 bases spanning the gap. CDR3 length equals 13 residues.

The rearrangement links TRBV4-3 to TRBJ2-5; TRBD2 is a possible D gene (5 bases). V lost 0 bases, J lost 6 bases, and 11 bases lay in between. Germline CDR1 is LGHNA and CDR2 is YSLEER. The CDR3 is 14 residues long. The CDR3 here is CASSQDISGKTQYF. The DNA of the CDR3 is TGCGCCAGCAGCCAAGATATAAGCGGAAAGACCCAGTACTTC.

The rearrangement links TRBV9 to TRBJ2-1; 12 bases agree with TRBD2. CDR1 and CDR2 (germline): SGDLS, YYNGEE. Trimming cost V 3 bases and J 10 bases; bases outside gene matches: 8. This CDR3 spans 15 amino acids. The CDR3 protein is CASSDTSGGPREQFF. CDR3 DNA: TGTGCCAGCAGCGACACTAGCGGGGGGCCTAGGGAGCAGTTCTTC.

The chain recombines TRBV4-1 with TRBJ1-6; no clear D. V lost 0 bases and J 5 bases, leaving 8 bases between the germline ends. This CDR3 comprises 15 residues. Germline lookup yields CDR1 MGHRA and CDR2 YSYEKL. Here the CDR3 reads CASSQEGSNNSPLHF. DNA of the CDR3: TGCGCCAGCAGCCAAGAGGGGAGTAATAATTCACCCCTCCACTTT.

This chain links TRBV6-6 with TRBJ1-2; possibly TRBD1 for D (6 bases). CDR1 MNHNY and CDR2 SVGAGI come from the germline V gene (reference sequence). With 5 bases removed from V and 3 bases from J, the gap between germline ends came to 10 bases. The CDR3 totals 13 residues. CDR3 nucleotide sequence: TGTGCCAGCAGTCCACAGGGTGACTATGGCTACACCTTC. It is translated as CASSPQGDYGYTF.

In nucleotides, the CDR3 is TGTGCCAGCTCACCTAAAACAGGGTCCGCAAACTCTGGAAACACCATATATTTT. It encodes CASSPKTGSANSGNTIYF. This chain uses TRBV18 with TRBJ1-3, with D perhaps matching TRBD1 (6 bases). The CDR3 length is 18 residues. V lost 3 bases and J 0 bases, leaving 18 bases between the germline ends. The germline V gene encodes CDR1 KGHSH and CDR2 LQKENI.

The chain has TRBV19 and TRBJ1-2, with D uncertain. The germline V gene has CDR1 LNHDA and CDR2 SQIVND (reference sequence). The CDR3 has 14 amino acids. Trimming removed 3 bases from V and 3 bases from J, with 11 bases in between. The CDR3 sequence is CASSIAVEDYGYTF. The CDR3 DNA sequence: TGTGCCAGTAGTATCGCCGTTGAGGACTATGGCTACACCTTC.

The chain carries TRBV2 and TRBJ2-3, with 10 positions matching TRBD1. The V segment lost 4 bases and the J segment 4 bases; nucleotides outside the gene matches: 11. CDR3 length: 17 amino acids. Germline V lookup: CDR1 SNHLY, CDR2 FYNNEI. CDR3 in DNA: TGTGCCAGCAGTGGGGGAGGGACAGGGGTGTTTGCAGATACGCAGTATTTT. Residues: CASSGGGTGVFADTQYF.

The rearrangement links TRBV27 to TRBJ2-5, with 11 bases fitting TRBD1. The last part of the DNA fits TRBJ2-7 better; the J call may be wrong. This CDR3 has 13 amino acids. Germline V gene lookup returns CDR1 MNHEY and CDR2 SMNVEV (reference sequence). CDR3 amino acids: CASHGTGGYEQYF. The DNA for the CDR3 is TGTGCCAGCCACGGGACAGGGGGGTACGAGCAGTACTTC.

CDR3 in amino acids: CASSSGTGLSGANVLTF. The CDR3 DNA reads TGTGCCAGCAGCTCCGGGACAGGCCTCTCTGGGGCCAACGTCCTGACTTTC. The rearrangement joins TRBV5-6 to TRBJ2-6; TRBD1 agrees at 8 bases. The J segment lost 0 bases and the V segment lost 3 bases, leaving 5 bases of the junction unmatched. The CDR3 sequence is 17 residues long. CDR1 SGHDT and CDR2 YYEEEE come from the germline V gene. The full variable domain, completed using reference TRBV5-6 and TRBJ2-6, is DAGVTQSPTHLIKTRGQQVTLRCSPKSGHDTVSWYQQALGQGPQFIFQYYEEEERQRGNFPDRFSGHQFPNYSSELNVNALLLGDSALYLCASSSGTGLSGANVLTFGAGSRLTVL.

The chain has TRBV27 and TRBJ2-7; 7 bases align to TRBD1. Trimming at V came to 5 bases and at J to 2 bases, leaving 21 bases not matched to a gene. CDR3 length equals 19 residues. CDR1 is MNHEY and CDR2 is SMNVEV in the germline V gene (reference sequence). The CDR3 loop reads CASSLYRWTGLPLTYEQYF. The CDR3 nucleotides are TGTGCCAGCAGTCTCTACCGCTGGACAGGCCTTCCCCTTACCTACGAGCAGTACTTC.

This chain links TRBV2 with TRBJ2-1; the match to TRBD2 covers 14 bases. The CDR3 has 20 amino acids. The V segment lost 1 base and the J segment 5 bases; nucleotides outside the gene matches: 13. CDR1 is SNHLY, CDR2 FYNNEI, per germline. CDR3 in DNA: TGTGCCAGCAGTGAAGGTCCGGGACTAGCGGGAGTTACGTTCCACAATGAGCAGTTCTTC. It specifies CASSEGPGLAGVTFHNEQFF.

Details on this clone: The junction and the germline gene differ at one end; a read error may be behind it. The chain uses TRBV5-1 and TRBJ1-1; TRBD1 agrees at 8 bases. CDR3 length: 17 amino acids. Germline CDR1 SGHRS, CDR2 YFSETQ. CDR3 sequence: CASSIIGTGRGNTEASF. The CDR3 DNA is TGCGCCAGCAGCATTATCGGGACAGGTCGGGGGAACACTGAAGCTTCCTTT.

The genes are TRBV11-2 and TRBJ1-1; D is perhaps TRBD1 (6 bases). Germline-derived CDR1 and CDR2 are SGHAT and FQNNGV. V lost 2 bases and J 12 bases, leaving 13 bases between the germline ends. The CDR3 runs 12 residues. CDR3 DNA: TGTGCCAGCAGCTTAACGACAGGCCTAACTTTCTTT. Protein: CASSLTTGLTFF.